In its sample, the clone carrying this T cell receptor beta chain was seen a few times. Its target is not known. Autologous stem cell transplantation was followed by relapse in every patient, and brentuximab vedotin exposure varied. The sample belongs to a study of PD-1 blockade in classical Hodgkin lymphoma. Germline loops: CDR1 LGHNA, CDR2 YNFKEQ. This CDR3 has 16 amino acids. V was clipped by 3 bases and J by 5 bases, with 17 bases between them. Notes on the study in general: Those starting nivolumab under 1 year post-ASCT were excluded. Patients with a complete response exhibited baseline diversity comparable to newly diagnosed patients.

Here immunoSEQ multiplex PCR was the method, and the copy in TCRdb shows in-frame clones only, minus some. The sample consists of about 58,000 clones, less than 95% of them appearing once. This chain joins TRBV4-2 and TRBJ1-5; D ambiguous. Specimen: peripheral blood mononuclear cells (PBMCs), collected before the second cycle of nivolumab. The origin of this receptor is a human donor with classical Hodgkin lymphoma. CDR3 region: CASSQYAQVGDQPQHF. The CDR3 DNA reads as TGTGCCAGCAGCCAGTACGCCCAGGTTGGGGATCAGCCCCAGCATTTT.